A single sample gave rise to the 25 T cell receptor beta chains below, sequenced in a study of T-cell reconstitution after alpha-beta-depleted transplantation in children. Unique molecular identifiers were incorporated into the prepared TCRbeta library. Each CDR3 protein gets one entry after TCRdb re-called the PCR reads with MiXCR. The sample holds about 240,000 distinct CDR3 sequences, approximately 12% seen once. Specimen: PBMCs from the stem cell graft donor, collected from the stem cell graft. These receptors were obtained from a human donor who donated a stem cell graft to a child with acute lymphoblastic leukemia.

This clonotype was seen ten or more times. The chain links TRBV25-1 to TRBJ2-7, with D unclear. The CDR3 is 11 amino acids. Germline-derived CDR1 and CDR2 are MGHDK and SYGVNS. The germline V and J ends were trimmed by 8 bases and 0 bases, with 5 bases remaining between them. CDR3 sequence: CASGFSYEQYF. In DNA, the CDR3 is TGTGCCAGCGGGTTCTCCTACGAGCAGTACTTC.

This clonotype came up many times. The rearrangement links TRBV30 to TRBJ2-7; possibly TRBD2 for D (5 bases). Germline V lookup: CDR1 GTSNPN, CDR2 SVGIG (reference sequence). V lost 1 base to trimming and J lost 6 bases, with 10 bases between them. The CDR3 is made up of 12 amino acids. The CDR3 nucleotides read TGTGCCTGGAGTGACGGGGTTGTCGAGCAGTACTTC. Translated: CAWSDGVVEQYF.

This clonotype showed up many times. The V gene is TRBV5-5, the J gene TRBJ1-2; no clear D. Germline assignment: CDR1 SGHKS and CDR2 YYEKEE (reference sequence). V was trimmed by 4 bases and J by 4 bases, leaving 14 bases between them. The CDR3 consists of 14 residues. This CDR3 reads CASSLQNQGYGYTF. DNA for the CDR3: TGTGCCAGCAGCCTTCAAAACCAAGGCTATGGCTACACCTTC.

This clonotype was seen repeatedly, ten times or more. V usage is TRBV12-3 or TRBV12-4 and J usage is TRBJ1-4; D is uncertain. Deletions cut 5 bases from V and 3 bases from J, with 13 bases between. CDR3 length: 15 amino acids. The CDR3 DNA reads TGTGCCAGCAGTCCCCTTTGGAGGCCTAATGAAAAACTGTTTTTT. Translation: CASSPLWRPNEKLFF.

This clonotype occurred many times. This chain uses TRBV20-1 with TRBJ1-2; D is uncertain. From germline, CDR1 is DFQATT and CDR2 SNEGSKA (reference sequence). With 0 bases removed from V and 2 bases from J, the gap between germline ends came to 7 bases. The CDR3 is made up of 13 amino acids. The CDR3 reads CSARDGPNYGYTF. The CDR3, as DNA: TGCAGTGCTAGAGATGGACCGAACTATGGCTACACCTTC.

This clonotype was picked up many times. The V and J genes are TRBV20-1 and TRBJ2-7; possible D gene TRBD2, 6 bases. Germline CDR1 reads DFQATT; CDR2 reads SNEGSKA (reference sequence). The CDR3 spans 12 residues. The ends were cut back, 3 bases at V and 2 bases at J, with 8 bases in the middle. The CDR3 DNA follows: TGCAGTGCTAGTCCGGGGGCCTACGAGCAGTACTTC. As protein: CSASPGAYEQYF.

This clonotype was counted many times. CDR3 sequence: CASSEYIGPYGYTF. The CDR3 nucleotides are TGTGCCAGCAGTGAATACATAGGACCCTATGGCTACACCTTC. The chain joins TRBV6-1 to TRBJ1-2, with unresolved D. There are 14 residues in the CDR3. Germline CDR1 is MNHNS and CDR2 is SASEGT. With 2 bases removed from V and 4 bases from J, the gap between germline ends came to 11 bases.

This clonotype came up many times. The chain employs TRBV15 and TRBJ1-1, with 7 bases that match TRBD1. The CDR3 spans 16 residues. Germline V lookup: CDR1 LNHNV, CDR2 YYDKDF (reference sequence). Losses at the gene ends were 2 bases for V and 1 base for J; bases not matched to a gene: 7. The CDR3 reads CATSRPDGTANTEAFF. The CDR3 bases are TGTGCCACCAGCAGACCCGACGGGACAGCGAACACTGAAGCTTTCTTT.

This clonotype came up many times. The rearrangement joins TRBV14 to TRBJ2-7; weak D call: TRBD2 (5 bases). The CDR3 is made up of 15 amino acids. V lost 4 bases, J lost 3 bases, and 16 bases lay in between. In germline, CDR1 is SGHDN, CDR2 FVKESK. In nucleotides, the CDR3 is TGTGCCAGCAGCCGCGGGCGAGGCTATCACTACGAGCAGTACTTC. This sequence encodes CASSRGRGYHYEQYF. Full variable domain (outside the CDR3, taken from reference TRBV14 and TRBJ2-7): EAGVTQFPSHSVIEKGQTVTLRCDPISGHDNLYWYRRVMGKEIKFLLHFVKESKQDESGMPNNRFLAERTGGTYSTLKVQPAELEDSGVYFCASSRGRGYHYEQYFGPGTRLTVT.

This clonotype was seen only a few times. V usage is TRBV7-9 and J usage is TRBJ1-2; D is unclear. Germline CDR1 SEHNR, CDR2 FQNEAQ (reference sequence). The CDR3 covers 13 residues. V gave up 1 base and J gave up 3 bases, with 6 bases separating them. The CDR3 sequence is CASSLGEDYGYTF. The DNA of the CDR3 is TGTGCCAGCAGCTTAGGAGAAGACTATGGCTACACCTTC.

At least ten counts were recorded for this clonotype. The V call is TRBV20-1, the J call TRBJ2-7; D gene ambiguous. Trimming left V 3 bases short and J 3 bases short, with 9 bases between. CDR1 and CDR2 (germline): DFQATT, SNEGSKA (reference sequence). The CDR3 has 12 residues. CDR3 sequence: CSARGTNYEQYF. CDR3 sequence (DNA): TGCAGTGCTAGGGGAACCAACTACGAGCAGTACTTC.

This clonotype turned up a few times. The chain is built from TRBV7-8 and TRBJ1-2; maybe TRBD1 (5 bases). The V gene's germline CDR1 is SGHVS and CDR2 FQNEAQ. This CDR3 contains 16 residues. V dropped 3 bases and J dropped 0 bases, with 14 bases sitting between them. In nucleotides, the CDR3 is TGTGCCAGCAGCTTCGGTGGGGGAGGAACTAACTATGGCTACACCTTC. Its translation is CASSFGGGGTNYGYTF.

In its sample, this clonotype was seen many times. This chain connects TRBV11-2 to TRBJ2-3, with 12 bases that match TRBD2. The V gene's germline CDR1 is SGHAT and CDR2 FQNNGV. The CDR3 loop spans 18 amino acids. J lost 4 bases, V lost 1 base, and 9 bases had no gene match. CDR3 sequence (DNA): TGTGCCAGCAGCTTAGGCCCCATGACTAGCGGGAGTGCAGATACGCAGTATTTT. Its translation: CASSLGPMTSGSADTQYF.

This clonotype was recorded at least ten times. The CDR3 nucleotides are TGTGCCAGCAGCCGGGACCGACCGAACTATGGCTACACCTTC. It translates to CASSRDRPNYGYTF. The V gene is TRBV5-5, the J gene TRBJ1-2, with a tentative D call TRBD1 (5 bases). Trimming removed 4 bases from V and 2 bases from J, with 12 bases in between. CDR1 and CDR2 from the germline V gene are SGHKS and YYEKEE (reference sequence). The CDR3 runs 14 residues.

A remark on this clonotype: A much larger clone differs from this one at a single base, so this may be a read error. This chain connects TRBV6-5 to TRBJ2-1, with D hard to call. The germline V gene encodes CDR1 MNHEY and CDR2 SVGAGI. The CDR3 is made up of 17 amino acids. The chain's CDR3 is CAGSYGWRQSSYNEQFF. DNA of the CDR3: TGTGCCGGCAGTTACGGGTGGCGACAAAGCTCCTACAATGAGCAGTTCTTC.

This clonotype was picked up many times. The CDR3 is CASSESGTASNYGYTF. The CDR3 region has the DNA TGTGCCAGCAGTGAATCGGGGACAGCCTCTAACTATGGCTACACCTTC. This sequence joins TRBV25-1 and TRBJ1-2, with 7 bases matching TRBD1. Per germline, CDR1 MGHDK and CDR2 SYGVNS. With 1 base clipped from V and 0 bases from J, the junction kept 5 bases outside the gene matches. This CDR3 spans 16 amino acids.

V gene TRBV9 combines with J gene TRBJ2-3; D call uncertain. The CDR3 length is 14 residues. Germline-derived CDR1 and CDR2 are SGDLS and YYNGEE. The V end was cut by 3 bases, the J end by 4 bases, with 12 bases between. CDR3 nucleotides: TGTGCCAGCAGCGCAACGAAGGGCGCAGATACGCAGTATTTT. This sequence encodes CASSATKGADTQYF.

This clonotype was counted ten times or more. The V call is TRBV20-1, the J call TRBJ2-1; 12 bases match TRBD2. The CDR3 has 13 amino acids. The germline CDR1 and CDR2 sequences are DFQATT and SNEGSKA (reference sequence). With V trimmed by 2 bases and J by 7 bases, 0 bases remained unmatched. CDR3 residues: CSARTSGRNEQFF. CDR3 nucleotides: TGCAGTGCTAGAACTAGCGGGAGGAATGAGCAGTTCTTC.

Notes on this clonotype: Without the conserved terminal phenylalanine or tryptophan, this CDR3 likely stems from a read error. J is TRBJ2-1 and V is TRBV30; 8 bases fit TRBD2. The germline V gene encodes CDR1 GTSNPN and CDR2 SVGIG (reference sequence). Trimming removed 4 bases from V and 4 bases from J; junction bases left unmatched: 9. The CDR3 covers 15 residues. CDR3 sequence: CAWTPGGGRYNEQFS. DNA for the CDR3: TGTGCCTGGACGCCCGGGGGGGGCCGGTACAATGAGCAGTTCTCC.

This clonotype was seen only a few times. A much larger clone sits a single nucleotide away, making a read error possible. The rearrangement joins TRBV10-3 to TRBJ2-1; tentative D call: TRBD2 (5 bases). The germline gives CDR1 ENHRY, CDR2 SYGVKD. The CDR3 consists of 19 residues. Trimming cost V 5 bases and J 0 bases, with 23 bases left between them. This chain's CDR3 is CAISFLIGRRALSYNEQFF. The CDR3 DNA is TGTGCCATCAGTTTTTTGATAGGGAGAAGGGCGCTCTCCTACAATGAGCAGTTCTTC.

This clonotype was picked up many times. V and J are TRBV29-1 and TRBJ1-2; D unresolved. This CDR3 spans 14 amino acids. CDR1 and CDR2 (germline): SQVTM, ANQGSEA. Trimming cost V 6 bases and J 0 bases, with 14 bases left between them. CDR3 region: CSVPSTEANYGYTF. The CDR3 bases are TGCAGCGTCCCTTCGACGGAAGCTAACTATGGCTACACCTTC.

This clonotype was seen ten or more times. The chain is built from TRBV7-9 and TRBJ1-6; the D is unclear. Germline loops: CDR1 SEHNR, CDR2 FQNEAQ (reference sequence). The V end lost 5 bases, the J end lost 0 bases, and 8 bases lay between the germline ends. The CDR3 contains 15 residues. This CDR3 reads CASSTSASYNSPLHF. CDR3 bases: TGTGCCAGCAGCACCAGCGCCTCCTATAATTCACCCCTCCACTTT.

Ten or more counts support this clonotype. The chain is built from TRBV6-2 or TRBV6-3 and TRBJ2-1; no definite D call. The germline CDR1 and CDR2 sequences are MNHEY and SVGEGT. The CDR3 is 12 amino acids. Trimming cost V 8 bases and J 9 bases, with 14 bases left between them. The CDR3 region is CASQIVVGEQFF. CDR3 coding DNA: TGTGCCAGCCAAATTGTGGTGGGTGAGCAGTTCTTC.

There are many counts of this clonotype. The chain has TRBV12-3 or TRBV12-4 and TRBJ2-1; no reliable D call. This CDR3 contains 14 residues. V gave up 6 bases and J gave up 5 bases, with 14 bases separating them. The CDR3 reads CASSHLGLNNEQFF. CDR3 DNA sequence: TGTGCCAGCAGCCACCTTGGCTTGAACAATGAGCAGTTCTTC.

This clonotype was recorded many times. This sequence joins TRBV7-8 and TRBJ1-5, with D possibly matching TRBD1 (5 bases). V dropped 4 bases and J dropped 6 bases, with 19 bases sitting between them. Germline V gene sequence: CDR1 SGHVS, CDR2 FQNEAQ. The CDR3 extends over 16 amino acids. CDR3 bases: TGTGCCAGCAGCTCCGGGACTGGCAGTGGGGCTCAGCCCCAGCATTTT. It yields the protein CASSSGTGSGAQPQHF.